Reported below is one T cell receptor (beta chain). This clonotype was picked up many times. Its antigen is unknown. The record has no base qualities; no much larger clone is one base away. The data stem from a study of CD8 T cells in ankylosing spondylitis (dated 2017 in TCRdb). For context, the study as a whole: The study set out to find disease-linked TCR variants by profiling T cell receptor beta repertoires in ankylosing spondylitis patients and healthy donors. The whole study cohort included 95 to 130 healthy donors and about two dozen ankylosing spondylitis patients. Peripheral blood samples were taken, and synovial fluid was additionally collected from ankylosing spondylitis patients. Beyond this particular receptor, the publication reports: Significant enrichment of the disease-linked clones was reported in matched synovial fluid samples from ankylosing spondylitis patients. Some of the motif variants had been reported before in the synovial fluid and blood of reactive arthritis patients, a finding that suggests common disease-initiation mechanisms. A TCR beta motif of eight highly homologous amino acid variants appeared characteristic of blood from ankylosing spondylitis patients. A CD8+ phenotype was shown by the disease-linked clones, which were found at relatively low frequencies in peripheral blood.

The run used an Illumina HiSeq 2500. TCR beta libraries were prepared by quantitative 5'-RACE with molecular barcodes. On the study's bioinformatics: A new computational method, built on a probabilistic model of VDJ rearrangement, was used to identify disease-linked TCR variants. TCRdb reprocessed the public reads (quality trimming at Q25 with fastp, clone calling with MiXCR) and kept in-frame beta chains. Each record represents a unique CDR3 protein, reported with the most common genes and DNA among its rows. The V and J calls and clone size are TCRdb's, not the authors'. The table for this sample lists 200,000 to 250,000 distinct CDR3 sequences; about 7% of them were counted only once. The ten largest account for around 14% of the sample. The CDR3 covers 16 residues, taking in both the cysteine and the phenylalanine. Only the CDR3 DNA stays, 48 bases, in frame from base 1. V trim: 0 bases; J trim: 6 bases; unmatched bases: 10. The germline V gene (reference sequence) gives CDR1 as DFQATT and CDR2 as SNEGSKA.

This sequence was found in a male donor with ankylosing spondylitis. Sequencing was done on a sample of blood, either unsorted or a sorted T cell fraction (not recorded which). The sequence is built from TRBV20-1 and TRBJ2-7, and 11 bases in between align with TRBD2. The CDR3 protein sequence reads: CSARDAGLADSTEQYF. The nucleotide sequence is TGCAGTGCTAGAGACGCGGGACTAGCGGATTCTACCGAGCAGTACTTC.